This T cell receptor beta chain was captured by sequencing in a study of OX40 agonist ivuxolimab in advanced cancers. Across the whole study: Eligibility admitted prior anti-PD-1, anti-PD-L1 or anti-CTLA-4 therapy; roughly 37% had some.

Study conclusions and caveats: Antigen specificity of clonally expanded peripheral T cells was not established. Partial responders dosed at 0.1-3.0 mg/kg displayed clonal expansion ranking among the lowest.

The study sampled blood at baseline, cycle 4 day 1, and cycle 7 day 1. Only one count was recorded for this clone. What it binds is unknown. This table comes from immunoSEQ multiplex PCR, and its TCRdb copy is limited to in-frame clones, with some not included. Altogether 71,000 or so clones are present, about 85% being singletons, with the ten largest covering 0.85% to 1.4%. The material was CD4+ or CD8+ T cells sorted from blood, obtained in a trial of the OX40 agonist ivuxolimab. The sequence was collected from an adult with an advanced solid tumor such as melanoma, head and neck, liver or kidney cancer.

Here the CDR3 DNA reads TGTGCCAGCAGTTTGCCGACAGACAATCAGCCCCAGCATTTT. It is translated as CASSLPTDNQPQHF. J is TRBJ1-5 and V is TRBV28; tentative D call: TRBD1 (5 bases). CDR3 length: 14 residues. Trimming removed 3 bases at V and 3 bases at J, with 9 bases between. CDR1 is MDHEN, CDR2 SYDVKM, per germline.